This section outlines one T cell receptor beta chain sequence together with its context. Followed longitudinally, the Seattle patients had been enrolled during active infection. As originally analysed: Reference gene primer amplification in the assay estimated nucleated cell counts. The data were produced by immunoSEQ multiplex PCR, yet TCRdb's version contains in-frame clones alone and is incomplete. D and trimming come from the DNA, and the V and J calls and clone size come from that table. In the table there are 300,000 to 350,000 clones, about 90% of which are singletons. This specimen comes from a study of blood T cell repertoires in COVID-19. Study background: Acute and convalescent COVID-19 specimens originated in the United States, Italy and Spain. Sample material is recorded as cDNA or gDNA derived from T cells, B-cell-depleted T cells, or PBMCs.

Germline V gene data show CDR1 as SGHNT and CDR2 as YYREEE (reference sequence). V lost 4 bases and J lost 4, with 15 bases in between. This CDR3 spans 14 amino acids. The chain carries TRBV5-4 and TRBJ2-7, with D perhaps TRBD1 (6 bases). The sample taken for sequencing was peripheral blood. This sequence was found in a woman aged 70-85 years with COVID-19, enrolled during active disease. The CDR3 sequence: CASSRRQETYEQYF. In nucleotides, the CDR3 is TGTGCCAGCAGCCGGAGACAGGAGACTTACGAGCAGTACTTC.